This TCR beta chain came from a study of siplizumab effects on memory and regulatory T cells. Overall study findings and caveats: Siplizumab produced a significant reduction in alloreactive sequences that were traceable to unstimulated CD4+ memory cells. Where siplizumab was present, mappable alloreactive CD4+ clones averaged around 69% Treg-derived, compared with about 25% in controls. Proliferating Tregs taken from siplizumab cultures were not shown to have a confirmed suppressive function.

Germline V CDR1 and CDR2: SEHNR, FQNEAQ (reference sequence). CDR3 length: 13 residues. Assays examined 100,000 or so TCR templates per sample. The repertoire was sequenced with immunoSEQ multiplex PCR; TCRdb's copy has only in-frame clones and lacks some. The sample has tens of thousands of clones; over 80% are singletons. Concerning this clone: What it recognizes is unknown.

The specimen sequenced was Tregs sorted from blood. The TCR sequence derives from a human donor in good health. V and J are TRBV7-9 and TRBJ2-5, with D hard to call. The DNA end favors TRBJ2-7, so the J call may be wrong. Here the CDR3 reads CASSLVGPYEQYF. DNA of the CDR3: TGTGCCAGCAGCTTAGTAGGTCCCTACGAGCAGTACTTC.